Detailed here is one T cell receptor (beta chain). What it binds is unknown. Libraries were prepared by immunoSEQ multiplex PCR; TCRdb keeps only in-frame clonotypes and omits some of them. In the table there are tens of thousands of clones, around 74% of which are singletons. The data are from a study of vaccination effects on CD4 cells after COVID-19. At the level of the study: Sequencing was preceded by expansion of antigen-specific CD4+ T cells with viral peptide pools in the ViraFEST assay. Notes on the study in general: Few convalescent patients were included, and no early post-infection timepoints were sampled.

CDR3 length equals 18 residues. Trimming pared 5 bases from V and 2 bases from J, leaving 24 bases between. Germline CDR1 is MGHDK and CDR2 is SYGVNS. Culturing for about 9 days preceded CD4+ T cell isolation. Of the BNT162b2 and mRNA-1273 vaccines, participants received two doses of one or the other. Testing of the vaccine recipients showed negative nucleocapsid antibodies and no prior SARS-CoV-2 infection. Days 3 and 7 saw half the medium replaced with IL-2 medium. The rearrangement joins TRBV25-1 to TRBJ1-2; the D gene is possibly TRBD1 (6 bases). The sequence was obtained from a human donor who received a COVID-19 vaccine. The material was CD4+ T cells from PBMCs cultured without peptide, obtained after COVID-19 vaccination. The CDR3 DNA reads as TGTGCCAGCAGTACCCCGCCTGTGGGACAAACCATCAACTATGGCTACACCTTC. Translation gives CASSTPPVGQTINYGYTF.